The 23 T cell receptor beta chains listed next were all sequenced from one sample in a study of early T cells in non-severe SARS-CoV-2 infection. Using its own MiXCR run on the 5' RACE reads, TCRdb lists one record per CDR3 protein. The sample consists of about 56,000 distinct CDR3 sequences, roughly 10% of them appearing once. The sequenced sample consisted of whole blood. The receptors originated from an adult who was a healthcare worker with PCR-confirmed SARS-CoV-2 infection or an uninfected control (not recorded which).

This chain joins TRBV20-1 and TRBJ2-5, with 9 bases matching TRBD2. The CDR3 is 18 amino acids. The V segment lost 3 bases and the J segment 6 bases; nucleotides outside the gene matches: 20. CDR1 and CDR2 from the germline V gene are DFQATT and SNEGSKA (reference sequence). CDR3 nucleotides: TGCAGTGCTAGTAAGACACTTAGCGGGAGCTCCCTTCCTAAGACCCAGTACTTC. Its translation is CSASKTLSGSSLPKTQYF.

The sample holds many counts of this clonotype. The J gene is TRBJ2-1, the V gene TRBV20-1; D tentatively reads TRBD1 or TRBD2 (6 bases each). The V end was cut by 3 bases, the J end by 3 bases, with 12 bases between. Germline CDR1 and CDR2: DFQATT and SNEGSKA (reference sequence). This CDR3 comprises 14 residues. DNA for the CDR3: TGCAGTGCTAGGTCGGGGGCCGGCTACAATGAGCAGTTCTTC. Translated: CSARSGAGYNEQFF.

This clonotype was counted a few times. This rearrangement joins TRBV2 to TRBJ2-7, with D unclear. Germline V gene sequence: CDR1 SNHLY, CDR2 FYNNEI. V lost 1 base, J lost 0 bases, and 4 bases lay in between. The CDR3 sequence is 13 residues long. The CDR3 here is CASSEGYSYEQYF. The CDR3 DNA reads as TGTGCCAGCAGTGAAGGCTACTCCTACGAGCAGTACTTC.

On this clonotype: A clone one base away is much larger, so this may be a read error. The V call is TRBV7-7, the J call TRBJ2-1; perhaps TRBD1 as D (6 bases). CDR3 size: 11 residues. Germline-derived CDR1 and CDR2 are SSHAT and FNYEAQ (reference sequence). The CDR3 loop reads CASSSGDEQSF. The CDR3 DNA reads TGTGCTAGCAGCTCAGGGGATGAGCAGTCCTTC.

This clonotype occurred a few times. The V gene is TRBV2, the J gene TRBJ2-3, with D perhaps given as TRBD1 or TRBD2 (5 bases each). V shed 3 bases and J shed 1 base, with 11 bases lying between them. CDR1 SNHLY and CDR2 FYNNEI come from the germline V gene. CDR3 size: 15 residues. In DNA form, the CDR3 reads TGTGCCAGCAGTGATCTTCAGGGAGGCACAGATACGCAGTATTTT. Its translation: CASSDLQGGTDTQYF.

This clonotype was picked up many times. The genes are TRBV5-1 and TRBJ2-7; D ambiguous. The CDR3 runs to 12 residues. From germline, CDR1 is SGHRS and CDR2 YFSETQ. With 7 bases removed from V and 5 bases from J, the gap between germline ends came to 13 bases. The DNA of the CDR3 is TGCGCCAGCTACTCGCTGGGAAACGAGCAGTACTTC. It translates to CASYSLGNEQYF.

The V and J genes are TRBV27 and TRBJ1-6, with D uncertain. V was shortened by 4 bases and J by 10 bases, with 20 bases between the two germline ends. The CDR3 totals 16 residues. CDR1 is MNHEY, CDR2 SMNVEV, per germline (reference sequence). The CDR3 is CASSSLSSGSGSPLHF. The DNA of the CDR3 is TGTGCCAGCAGTTCCCTATCGTCCGGATCCGGCTCACCCCTCCACTTT.

Worth noting for this clonotype: Its ends do not fully match the called genes, so a read error is possible. The genes are TRBV24-1 and TRBJ2-3; D might be TRBD1 or TRBD2, each matching 5 bases. Germline loops: CDR1 KGHDR, CDR2 SFDVKD. There are 11 residues in the CDR3. The CDR3 DNA sequence: TGTGCCACCAGTGAAGCCGGGACGGAACATTTT. It is translated as CATSEAGTEHF.

The V and J genes are TRBV11-2 and TRBJ1-1, with TRBD1 matching over 8 bases. Per germline, CDR1 SGHAT and CDR2 FQNNGV. This CDR3 is 14 amino acids long. The J segment lost 7 bases and the V segment lost 5 bases, leaving 9 bases of the junction unmatched. The CDR3 here is CASSTRTGRFEAFF. CDR3 DNA sequence: TGTGCCAGCAGCACCCGGACAGGGAGGTTTGAAGCTTTCTTT.

This clonotype was detected a few times. The chain couples TRBV11-3 to TRBJ2-1; 7 nucleotides line up with TRBD2. Trimming at V came to 0 bases and at J to 5 bases, leaving 4 bases not matched to a gene. The CDR3 loop spans 15 amino acids. Germline V gives CDR1 SGHNT, CDR2 YENEEA. The CDR3 region has the DNA TGTGCCAGCAGCTTAGATGGTCTAGCGGACAATGAGCAGTTCTTC. Translating it yields CASSLDGLADNEQFF.

Note on this clonotype: Its ends do not fully match the called genes, so a read error is possible. CDR3 sequence: CSARDPLEQANQPQHF. CDR3 coding DNA: TGCAGTGCTAGAGATCCCCTGGAGCAGGCCAATCAACCCCAGCATTTT. This rearrangement joins TRBV20-1 to TRBJ1-5, with unresolved D. There are 16 residues in the CDR3. Germline values: CDR1 DFQATT, CDR2 SNEGSKA (reference sequence).

This clonotype came up many times. V and J are TRBV29-1 and TRBJ2-1; perhaps TRBD1 as D (6 bases). Germline V gives CDR1 SQVTM, CDR2 ANQGSEA. The V end was cut by 3 bases, the J end by 0 bases, with 18 bases between. This CDR3 has 17 amino acids. CDR3 bases: TGCAGCGTTGAGGACAGAGGGTCCCGGAGCTCCTACAATGAGCAGTTCTTC. Translation: CSVEDRGSRSSYNEQFF.

This clonotype was counted at least ten times. The chain joins TRBV29-1 to TRBJ1-4; 8 bases map to TRBD1. V shed 4 bases, J shed 6 bases, and the junction held 4 bases outside the gene matches. The CDR3 spans 13 residues. Per the germline V gene, CDR1 is SQVTM and CDR2 is ANQGSEA. For the CDR3, the DNA is TGCAGCGTTGCAGGGGGCTTAGATGAAAAACTGTTTTTT. It is translated as CSVAGGLDEKLFF.

Of note for this clonotype: This may come from a read error, since a much larger clone is one base off. The chain recombines TRBV29-1 with TRBJ1-4; tentatively, D is TRBD1 (6 bases). CDR3 length: 12 residues. Germline CDR1 is SQVTM and CDR2 is ANQGSEA. The CDR3 sequence is CSGRQGNERLFF. In nucleotides, the CDR3 is TGCAGCGGGCGGCAGGGGAATGAAAGACTGTTTTTT.

The chain recombines TRBV18 with TRBJ2-7, with 8 bases lining up with TRBD2. The junction had 9 bases not matched to a gene; V was cut back by 10 bases and J by 4 bases. The CDR3 has 13 residues. The germline V gene has CDR1 KGHSH and CDR2 LQKENI. CDR3 sequence (DNA): TGTGCCACCACGGCCGGGAGGGGTTACGAGCAGTACTTC. Its protein is CATTAGRGYEQYF.

This clonotype was seen repeatedly, ten times or more. The chain is built from TRBV7-9 and TRBJ1-3, with TRBD1 as a possible D gene (5 bases). V was shortened by 8 bases and J by 0 bases, with 14 bases between the two germline ends. CDR1 SEHNR and CDR2 FQNEAQ come from the germline V gene (reference sequence). The CDR3 length is 15 residues. The DNA for the CDR3 is TGTGCCAGCTCTTATTCGGGGACCTCTGGAAACACCATATATTTT. It is translated as CASSYSGTSGNTIYF.

This rearrangement joins TRBV20-1 to TRBJ2-2; perhaps TRBD1 as D (5 bases). Trimming pared 6 bases from V and 0 bases from J, leaving 8 bases between. This CDR3 comprises 13 residues. The V gene's germline CDR1 is DFQATT and CDR2 SNEGSKA (reference sequence). CDR3 sequence: CSAKGSNTGELFF. The CDR3 DNA reads as TGCAGTGCCAAGGGGTCGAACACCGGGGAGCTGTTTTTT.

This clonotype was seen many times. CDR3 in DNA: TGCAGTGCTTTCCAGGGAAGGGTTGAGCAGTTCTTC. This translates into CSAFQGRVEQFF. This chain links TRBV20-1 with TRBJ2-1, with D tentatively TRBD1 (5 bases). Looked up from germline, CDR1 is DFQATT and CDR2 is SNEGSKA (reference sequence). CDR3 size: 12 residues. Trimming removed 5 bases from V and 9 bases from J, with 14 bases in between.

The chain couples TRBV18 to TRBJ2-5; D call uncertain. V was pared by 8 bases and J by 2 bases, with 18 bases between. Germline V gives CDR1 KGHSH, CDR2 LQKENI. This CDR3 has 15 residues. The CDR3 is CASTSRVRLQETQYF. CDR3 in DNA: TGTGCCAGCACCTCTCGAGTACGCTTGCAAGAGACCCAGTACTTC.

This clonotype was counted a single time. CDR3 sequence reads: CASSSSTGRNIQYF. In DNA, the CDR3 is TGTGCCAGCAGCTCCTCGACAGGGAGAAACATTCAGTACTTC. The chain carries TRBV3-1 and TRBJ2-4; 7 positions match TRBD1. The CDR3 runs to 14 residues. The germline CDR1 and CDR2 sequences are LGHDT and YNNKEL (reference sequence). After removal of 5 bases from V and 6 bases from J, the junction contained 7 bases not matched to a gene.

V usage is TRBV6-2 or TRBV6-3 and J usage is TRBJ1-5; D might be TRBD1 (5 bases). The CDR3 totals 12 residues. V was pared by 0 bases and J by 13 bases, with 10 bases between. CDR1 and CDR2 from the germline V gene are MNHEY and SVGEGT. The CDR3 sequence is CASSYSPGRQHF. CDR3 coding DNA: TGTGCCAGCAGTTACTCTCCGGGGCGGCAGCATTTT.

The rearrangement links TRBV15 to TRBJ2-3, with D uncertain. Per germline, CDR1 LNHNV and CDR2 YYDKDF (reference sequence). The CDR3 runs 12 residues. Trimming removed 0 bases at V and 6 bases at J, with 4 bases between. CDR3 bases: TGTGCCACCAGCAGAGATATCGATACGCAGTATTTT. Its translation: CATSRDIDTQYF.

This clonotype was observed a handful of times. At one end the junction does not follow the germline gene, possibly because of a read error. V gene TRBV7-2 combines with J gene TRBJ2-3; no clear D. CDR3 length: 14 amino acids. The V gene's germline CDR1 is SGHTA and CDR2 FQGNSA. The chain's CDR3 is CASSRSVGADTQFF. The CDR3 nucleotides read TGTGCCAGCAGCCGCTCAGTGGGCGCAGATACGCAGTTTTTT.